Listed below are T cell receptor beta chains from one sample, sequenced in a study of blood T cells in healthy people across ages. From the 5' RACE reads, TCRdb called clonotypes with MiXCR, one entry per CDR3 protein. The data hold about 1.4 million distinct CDR3 sequences, with around 59% observed a single time. Sequenced: blood. These receptors all come from a young man in good health. CDR3s include the opening cysteine and the closing phenylalanine or tryptophan. A D gene is named only where the DNA matches it firmly. Not all rows give a size; the values are once, few, many and, for expanded clones, a class.

j_gene	d_gene	len	abundance	v_gene	CDR3aa	CDR3nt
TRBJ2-1	TRBD1	13	-	TRBV20-1	CSARRQGGDEQFF	TGCAGTGCTAGGAGACAGGGCGGTGATGAGCAGTTCTTC
TRBJ2-7	-	13	-	TRBV6-6	CAPSAGTFYEQYF	TGTGCCCCGTCTGCGGGGACGTTCTACGAGCAGTACTTC
TRBJ2-1	TRBD2	15	few	TRBV7-9	CASSSLAGDFNEQFF	TGTGCCAGCTCCTCACTAGCGGGAGATTTCAATGAGCAGTTCTTC
TRBJ2-3	TRBD2	15	few	TRBV20-1	CSARDWRESTDTQYF	TGCAGTGCTAGAGATTGGCGGGAGAGCACAGATACGCAGTATTTT
TRBJ2-7	TRBD1	15	-	TRBV29-1	CSVEDPGTGVYEQYF	TGCAGCGTTGAAGATCCCGGGACAGGGGTCTACGAGCAGTACTTC
TRBJ1-2	-	12	once	TRBV20-1	CSARRVLGGYTF	TGCAGTGCTAGGCGGGTTCTGGGTGGCTACACCTTC
TRBJ1-2	-	12	-	TRBV20-1	CSARSGDYGYTF	TGCAGTGCTAGGAGCGGAGACTATGGCTACACCTTC
TRBJ2-5	TRBD1	13	-	TRBV20-1	CSARGNRGDWQYF	TGCAGTGCTAGAGGAAACAGGGGGGATTGGCAGTACTTC
TRBJ2-7	-	12	few	TRBV12-3/TRBV12-4	CASSGGRNEQYF	TGTGCCAGCAGTGGTGGGAGGAACGAGCAGTACTTC
TRBJ1-4	-	16	-	TRBV4-1	CASSPSGWDGGEKLFF	TGCGCCAGCAGCCCCTCCGGCTGGGATGGAGGAGAAAAACTGTTTTTT
TRBJ2-3	TRBD2	18	-	TRBV4-3	CASSQGGTSGGSTDTQYF	TGCGCCAGCAGCCAAGGAGGGACTAGCGGGGGAAGCACAGATACGCAGTATTTT
TRBJ2-5	TRBD2	16	few	TRBV4-1	CASSYDDLAGVETQYF	TGCGCCAGCAGCTACGATGACCTAGCGGGAGTGGAGACCCAGTACTTC
TRBJ2-5	TRBD2	17	-	TRBV5-5	CASSSRFIAGDQETQYF	TGTGCCAGCAGCTCCCGCTTTATAGCGGGGGACCAAGAGACCCAGTACTTC
TRBJ2-1	TRBD2	21	-	TRBV6-1	CASSSTVDLTSGSHPYNEQFF	TGTGCCAGCAGTAGTACCGTGGACTTAACTAGCGGGAGTCATCCCTACAATGAGCAGTTCTTC
TRBJ1-2	TRBD1	16	-	TRBV27	CASSPSTGEVIYGYTF	TGTGCCAGCAGTCCCTCGACAGGGGAGGTCATCTATGGCTACACCTTC
TRBJ2-3	-	17	-	TRBV2	CASEGGGLARVADTQYF	TGTGCCAGCGAAGGAGGGGGGCTAGCGAGGGTCGCAGATACGCAGTATTTT
TRBJ2-3	TRBD2	14	-	TRBV6-6	CATGAGAETDTQYF	TGTGCCACCGGAGCGGGGGCGGAAACAGATACGCAGTATTTT
TRBJ2-5	TRBD2	15	-	TRBV10-3	CAISVGLAGVETQYF	TGTGCCATCAGTGTGGGACTAGCGGGAGTGGAGACCCAGTACTTC
TRBJ1-1	-	14	few	TRBV7-9	CASSSIDWDTEAFF	TGTGCCAGCAGCTCCATTGACTGGGACACTGAAGCTTTCTTT
TRBJ1-2	TRBD1	16	few	TRBV4-1	CASSQETGGADYGYTF	TGCGCCAGCAGCCAAGAGACAGGGGGCGCTGACTATGGCTACACCTTC
TRBJ2-7	TRBD1	17	-	TRBV20-1	CSAGFPRVGQGAWEQYF	TGCAGTGCTGGTTTCCCCCGGGTAGGACAGGGGGCTTGGGAGCAGTACTTC
TRBJ2-1	TRBD2	16	-	TRBV4-1	CASSITGGRTYNEQFF	TGCGCCAGCAGCATCACGGGAGGAAGGACCTACAATGAGCAGTTCTTC
TRBJ2-7	-	14	-	TRBV3-1	CASSLFTNSYEQYF	TGTGCCAGCAGCCTCTTCACAAATTCCTACGAGCAGTACTTC
TRBJ2-2	-	14	-	TRBV15	CATSREVGTGELFF	TGTGCCACCAGCAGAGAGGTCGGGACCGGGGAGCTGTTTTTT
TRBJ2-5	-	15	-	TRBV3-1	CASSPTSDEQETQYF	TGTGCCAGCAGCCCCACTTCGGACGAGCAAGAGACCCAGTACTTC
TRBJ2-1	TRBD2	14	once	TRBV6-4	CASSGSGPTDEQFF	TGTGCCAGCAGTGGTAGCGGGCCTACCGATGAGCAGTTCTTC
TRBJ1-4	TRBD1	15	few	TRBV3-1	CASSQGDSWNEKLFF	TGTGCCAGCAGCCAAGGGGACAGTTGGAATGAAAAACTGTTTTTT
TRBJ2-1	TRBD2	14	-	TRBV20-1	CSAEKAGGINEQFF	TGCAGTGCAGAGAAAGCGGGGGGGATCAATGAGCAGTTCTTC